Below are 19 T cell receptor beta chains sequenced from a single sample in a study of molecular identifiers for immune sequencing clone quantification. TCRdb reprocessed the PCR reads via MiXCR and lists one record per CDR3 protein. The sample lists roughly 320,000 distinct CDR3 sequences; 20% to 25% were seen once. Sequencing was done on a sample of naive CD8+ T cells from blood, with Jurkat cell RNA spiked in. Described subset: FACS-sorted CD8+CD4-CCR7+CD45RA+ naive T cells. The source is a human donor in good health. Some libraries in this study had Jurkat cell RNA spiked in.

At least ten counts were recorded for this clonotype. The chain couples TRBV29-1 to TRBJ1-5; possibly TRBD1 for D (6 bases). Trimming cost V 2 bases and J 2 bases, with 22 bases left between them. The CDR3 runs 18 residues. Germline loops: CDR1 SQVTM, CDR2 ANQGSEA. For the CDR3, the DNA is TGCAGCGTTGAATGGGGGGCAGGCCGGGGACGAGGCAATCAGCCCCAGCATTTT. This encodes CSVEWGAGRGRGNQPQHF.

This clonotype was observed at least ten times. This chain links TRBV4-3 with TRBJ1-1, with 7 bases aligning to TRBD1. Losses at the gene ends were 3 bases for V and 6 bases for J; bases not matched to a gene: 7. This CDR3 region has 14 residues. The V gene's germline CDR1 is LGHNA and CDR2 YSLEER. The CDR3 sequence: CASSQDRFAPEAFF. Written as DNA, the CDR3 is TGCGCCAGCAGCCAGGACAGGTTTGCCCCTGAAGCTTTCTTT.

This clonotype appeared many times. This sequence joins TRBV7-6 and TRBJ2-5; TRBD2 matches at 13 bases. Germline CDR1 is SGHVS and CDR2 is FNYEAQ. V gave up 5 bases and J gave up 4 bases; unmatched junction bases: 4. The CDR3 contains 15 residues. The chain's CDR3 is CASSARTSGGETQYF. The CDR3 region has the DNA TGTGCCAGCAGCGCAAGGACTAGCGGGGGAGAGACCCAGTACTTC. The whole variable domain, filled in from reference TRBV7-6 and TRBJ2-5, reads GAGVSQSPRYKVTKRGQDVALRCDPISGHVSLYWYRQALGQGPEFLTYFNYEAQQDKSGLPNDRFSAERPEGSISTLTIQRTEQRDSAMYRCASSARTSGGETQYFGPGTRLLVL.

This clonotype was detected many times. The CDR3 DNA is TGTGCCAGCGGAGAAGGGGGGCAGCCCCAGCATTTT. As protein: CASGEGGQPQHF. V gene TRBV2 combines with J gene TRBJ1-5; weak D call: TRBD1 (6 bases). This CDR3 comprises 12 residues. Trimming shortened V by 8 bases and J by 7 bases, and 12 bases separated the two germline ends. CDR1 is SNHLY and CDR2 is FYNNEI in the germline V gene.

This clonotype was recorded a few times. The chain is built from TRBV5-1 and TRBJ2-7; possibly TRBD2 for D (7 bases). Germline CDR1 SGHRS, CDR2 YFSETQ. This CDR3 comprises 14 residues. The V gene lost 6 bases and the J gene lost 2 bases, with 15 bases spanning the gap. The CDR3, as DNA: TGCGCCAGCACCTGGGCGGGGGACACCTACGAGCAGTACTTC. It yields the protein CASTWAGDTYEQYF.

This clonotype has only a few counts. This chain connects TRBV14 to TRBJ1-2, with 9 bases matching TRBD1. Trimming cost V 2 bases and J 3 bases; bases outside gene matches: 10. Germline V gene lookup returns CDR1 SGHDN and CDR2 FVKESK. CDR3 length equals 17 residues. CDR3 sequence: CASSQQPTGGVDYGYTF. The CDR3 nucleotides read TGTGCCAGCAGCCAACAACCTACAGGGGGCGTCGACTATGGCTACACCTTC. Full variable domain (missing parts from reference TRBV14 and TRBJ1-2): EAGVTQFPSHSVIEKGQTVTLRCDPISGHDNLYWYRRVMGKEIKFLLHFVKESKQDESGMPNNRFLAERTGGTYSTLKVQPAELEDSGVYFCASSQQPTGGVDYGYTFGSGTRLTVV.

This clonotype was seen a handful of times. The J gene is TRBJ1-1, the V gene TRBV7-3; no clear D gene. CDR3 length: 15 residues. Germline CDR1 reads SGHTA; CDR2 reads FQGTGA. V was clipped by 0 bases and J by 0 bases, with 8 bases between them. For the CDR3, the DNA is TGTGCCAGCAGCTTAACGGCAGAGATGAACACTGAAGCTTTCTTT. It encodes CASSLTAEMNTEAFF. Based on the CDR3 plus reference TRBV7-3 and TRBJ1-1, the full variable domain is GAGVSQTPSNKVTEKGKYVELRCDPISGHTALYWYRQSLGQGPEFLIYFQGTGAADDSGLPNDRFFAVRPEGSVSTLKIQRTERGDSAVYLCASSLTAEMNTEAFFGQGTRLTVV.

This rearrangement joins TRBV30 to TRBJ2-1; D unresolved. Trimming left V 2 bases short and J 8 bases short, with 10 bases between. The CDR3 sequence is 12 residues long. The V gene's germline CDR1 is GTSNPN and CDR2 SVGIG (reference sequence). CDR3 sequence: CAWSRPVDEQFF. CDR3 DNA: TGTGCCTGGAGTCGCCCGGTTGATGAGCAGTTCTTC.

This clonotype was counted once. A much more abundant neighbour one base away suggests this may be a read error. The V and J genes are TRBV5-4 and TRBJ1-1; D is possibly TRBD1 (6 bases). The CDR3 totals 15 residues. Looked up from germline, CDR1 is SGHNT and CDR2 is YYREEE (reference sequence). V was trimmed by 4 bases and J by 5 bases, leaving 18 bases between them. Written as DNA, the CDR3 is TGTGCCAGCAGCATGGAACAGGGAGGCTCAACTGAAGCTTTCTTT. Encoded protein: CASSMEQGGSTEAFF.

A word on this clonotype: This could be a read error, since a much larger clone is one nucleotide away. This rearrangement joins TRBV9 to TRBJ2-3; D possibly corresponds to TRBD2 (6 bases). Trimming removed 1 base from V and 2 bases from J, with 14 bases in between. CDR1 is SGDLS and CDR2 is YYNGEE in the germline V gene. The CDR3 extends over 16 amino acids. DNA of the CDR3: TGTGCCAGCAGCGTACCAAACGGGAGCCCCACAGATACGCAGTATTTT. This sequence encodes CASSVPNGSPTDTQYF.

This clonotype was counted many times. The rearrangement joins TRBV7-9 to TRBJ2-2; D may be TRBD1 (6 bases). V lost 1 base and J lost 3, with 12 bases in between. The germline V gene encodes CDR1 SEHNR and CDR2 FQNEAQ (reference sequence). The CDR3 is 16 residues long. The CDR3 reads CASSLGPGADTGELFF. In DNA, the CDR3 is TGTGCCAGCAGCTTAGGTCCAGGGGCGGACACCGGGGAGCTGTTTTTT.

This clonotype was picked up many times. The chain combines TRBV20-1 with TRBJ2-4, with a possible D match to TRBD1 (6 bases). The CDR3 has 16 amino acids. V was pared by 3 bases and J by 0 bases, with 15 bases between. The germline gives CDR1 DFQATT, CDR2 SNEGSKA (reference sequence). CDR3 bases: TGCAGTGCTAGTAAGGACAGAGCCCTAGCCAAAAACATTCAGTACTTC. It encodes CSASKDRALAKNIQYF.

This clonotype was observed many times. The chain joins TRBV27 to TRBJ1-5, with TRBD1 as a possible D gene (6 bases). Trimming removed 4 bases at V and 6 bases at J, with 13 bases between. The CDR3 has 14 residues. CDR1 and CDR2 (germline): MNHEY, SMNVEV (reference sequence). The DNA of the CDR3 is TGTGCCAGCAGTTCCTTACAGGGCATTCAGCCCCAGCATTTT. Residues: CASSSLQGIQPQHF.

This clonotype has at least ten counts. The CDR3 reads CASSQVARGTGTLEQYF. The CDR3 DNA sequence: TGCGCCAGCAGCCAAGTTGCCCGCGGGACAGGGACCCTCGAGCAGTACTTC. V and J are TRBV4-3 and TRBJ2-7; TRBD1 agrees at 9 bases. CDR3 length equals 17 residues. Losses at the gene ends were 1 base for V and 6 bases for J; bases not matched to a gene: 13. In germline, CDR1 is LGHNA, CDR2 YSLEER.

This clonotype was recorded at least ten times. V gene TRBV27 combines with J gene TRBJ2-7; possibly TRBD1 for D (7 bases). In germline, CDR1 is MNHEY, CDR2 SMNVEV (reference sequence). Trimming pared 4 bases from V and 1 base from J, leaving 11 bases between. This CDR3 region has 14 residues. As DNA, the CDR3 is TGTGCCAGCAGTTCAGGGGGAGGATCCTACGAGCAGTACTTC. Translating gives CASSSGGGSYEQYF.

This clonotype was seen only a few times. This chain joins TRBV30 and TRBJ2-1; a weak D match, TRBD2 (6 bases). Germline CDR1 reads GTSNPN; CDR2 reads SVGIG (reference sequence). This CDR3 region has 17 residues. V shed 1 base and J shed 2 bases, with 18 bases lying between them. CDR3 in amino acids: CAWSASLGPGAYNEQFF. The CDR3 bases are TGTGCCTGGAGTGCCTCGTTAGGCCCGGGGGCCTACAATGAGCAGTTCTTC.

This clonotype was recorded many times. The chain employs TRBV5-4 and TRBJ2-3; D is possibly TRBD2 (7 bases). Germline values: CDR1 SGHNT, CDR2 YYREEE (reference sequence). CDR3 length equals 15 residues. Trimming removed 0 bases at V and 4 bases at J, with 12 bases between. The chain's CDR3 is CASSLAIGGADTQYF. In nucleotides, the CDR3 is TGTGCCAGCAGCTTGGCGATAGGGGGGGCAGATACGCAGTATTTT.

The chain joins TRBV2 to TRBJ1-1; no reliable D call. Germline CDR1 SNHLY, CDR2 FYNNEI. Trimming removed 2 bases at V and 5 bases at J, with 15 bases between. The CDR3 is 15 amino acids. This CDR3 reads CASSEKGALSTEAFF. For the CDR3, the DNA is TGTGCCAGCAGTGAAAAAGGAGCCCTTTCTACTGAAGCTTTCTTT.

In its sample, this clonotype was seen many times. This chain connects TRBV19 to TRBJ2-7; no reliable D call. CDR3 length equals 12 residues. The germline V gene has CDR1 LNHDA and CDR2 SQIVND (reference sequence). V was trimmed by 6 bases and J by 7 bases, leaving 13 bases between them. This CDR3 is CASSLTPREQYF. CDR3 bases: TGTGCCAGTAGCCTCACCCCCAGGGAGCAGTACTTC.